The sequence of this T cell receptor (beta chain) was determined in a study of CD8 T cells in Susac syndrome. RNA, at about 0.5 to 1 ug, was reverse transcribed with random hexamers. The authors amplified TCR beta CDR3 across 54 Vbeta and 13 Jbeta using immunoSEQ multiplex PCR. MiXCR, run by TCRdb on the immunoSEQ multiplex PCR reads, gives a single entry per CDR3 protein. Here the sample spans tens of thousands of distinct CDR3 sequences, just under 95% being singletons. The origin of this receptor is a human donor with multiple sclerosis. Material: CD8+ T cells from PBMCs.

The CDR3 DNA reads as TGTGCCTGGAGTGTACGGGCGAACACCGGGGAGCTGTTTTTT. It is translated as CAWSVRANTGELFF. V and J are TRBV30 and TRBJ2-2; D gene unclear. Germline-derived CDR1 and CDR2 are GTSNPN and SVGIG (reference sequence). This CDR3 has 14 amino acids. Trimming stripped 0 bases from V and 0 bases from J, with 5 bases between.